This paragraph covers one T cell receptor beta chain sequence. The same CDR3 is also encoded by other DNA sequences in this sample. The data were obtained in a study of blood T cell repertoires in COVID-19. Germline V gene lookup returns CDR1 KGHSH and CDR2 LQKENI. The CDR3 is made up of 15 amino acids. Unmatched junction bases numbered 4, after V lost 1 base and J lost 4 bases. Produced via immunoSEQ multiplex PCR; TCRdb's table is partial and in-frame only. Of 60,000 or so clones detected, approximately 73% appear once; the ten largest clones hold 5% to 7%. Sequencing used peripheral blood. The chain joins TRBV18 to TRBJ2-5; 9 bases match TRBD2. This receptor was taken from a woman in her fifties or sixties with active or convalescent COVID-19. CDR3 protein: CASSPLAGEGETQYF. CDR3 DNA: TGTGCCAGCTCACCACTAGCGGGAGAGGGAGAGACCCAGTACTTC.